This TCR beta chain is from a study of cytomegalovirus exposure and HLA in healthy donors. General study points: Later analysis demonstrated an association between a missense DCLRE1C variant and TCR beta V- and J-gene trimming. In presence/absence analyses, roughly uniform sequencing depth across donors was assumed. Earlier findings revealed that most TCR beta V segments proved productive either about 87% or about 30% of the time. In a later analysis, at a false discovery rate of 0.05, 16,951 TCR beta sequences were associated with HLA alleles.

As regards this clone: Its antigen remains unknown.

Primers: 60 Vbeta forward and 13 Jbeta reverse. Sequencing used immunoSEQ multiplex PCR; TCRdb keeps in-frame clones, though not all of them. The sample has tens of thousands of clones. V gave up 9 bases and J gave up 4 bases; unmatched junction bases: 9. The length of the CDR3 is 14 residues. Germline values: CDR1 MDHEN, CDR2 SYDVKM. The chain carries TRBV28 and TRBJ1-2, with 9 bases lining up with TRBD1. The clonotype originates from a woman between 55 and 75 years old in good health and CMV-seronegative. The source material was PBMCs. The CDR3 DNA sequence: TGTGCCAGTTACACAGGGGGCGTCCTCTATGGCTACACCTTC. This gives the protein CASYTGGVLYGYTF.